This T cell receptor beta chain comes out of a study of control samples from healthy donors and cancer patients. Generated by immunoSEQ multiplex PCR, the TCRdb table keeps only in-frame clones and is missing some. The table shows about 200,000 clones, with roughly nine tenths occurring only once. The CDR3 sequence is 18 residues long. With 5 bases removed from V and 3 bases from J, the gap between germline ends came to 25 bases. The germline V gene has CDR1 MGHRA and CDR2 YSYEKL. The specimen was blood. The receptor's source is a man aged 30-40 years in good health. This chain joins TRBV4-1 and TRBJ1-1; D remains ambiguous. The CDR3 DNA reads as TGCGCCAGCAGCAAGGCCGGCGGCAGTCCTCTGTGGCACACTGAAGCTTTCTTT. Its translation is CASSKAGGSPLWHTEAFF.